Included here is one TCR beta chain sequence, with context. The antigen remains undetermined. With 7 bases removed from V and 0 bases from J, the gap between germline ends came to 15 bases. The CDR3 loop spans 15 amino acids. Per the germline V gene, CDR1 is MNHEY and CDR2 is SVGAGI. The sample comes from a study of PD-1 blockade in classical Hodgkin lymphoma. General observations from the study: Relative to healthy donors, newly diagnosed patients reportedly had lower baseline TCR diversity, which was reported as lower still in relapsed/refractory patients.

With no exception, relapse followed autologous stem cell transplantation in all patients, and brentuximab vedotin exposure varied. The protocol was immunoSEQ multiplex PCR, while the TCRdb copy is restricted to in-frame clones and leaves out a portion. Of tens of thousands of clones listed, approximately 78% are singletons. Here the sequenced sample was peripheral blood mononuclear cells (PBMCs), taken before the second cycle of nivolumab. The chain links TRBV6-5 to TRBJ1-2; no clear D. This TCR was recovered from a human donor with classical Hodgkin lymphoma. CDR3 sequence: CASTTLRKANYGYTF. The CDR3 region has the DNA TGTGCCAGCACTACCCTGCGGAAAGCTAACTATGGCTACACCTTC.